This T cell receptor beta chain came from a study of T cell repertoires in cytomegalovirus infection. Each CDR3 protein is one row after TCRdb ran MiXCR on the reads. The sample has hundreds of thousands of distinct CDR3 sequences, roughly 15% seen once. The CDR3 is made up of 16 amino acids. Germline lookup yields CDR1 ENHRY and CDR2 SYGVKD. The junction had 9 bases not matched to a gene; V was cut back by 3 bases and J by 2 bases. The source of this sequence is a human donor in good health (CMV status not recorded). Some clones in this sample may be carry-over from other donors' samples. The sample taken for sequencing was PBMCs. The chain uses TRBV10-3 and TRBJ2-7, with 8 bases fitting TRBD1. DNA of the CDR3: TGTGCCATCAGTGAATTCCTCGCGGGACAGGCCTACGAGCAGTACTTC. Amino acid sequence: CAISEFLAGQAYEQYF.